This paragraph covers one T cell receptor beta chain sequence. CDR3 length: 16 residues. The V and J ends lost 7 bases and 5 bases respectively, with 21 bases between them. Looked up from germline, CDR1 is SNHLY and CDR2 is FYNNEI. The protocol was immunoSEQ multiplex PCR, while the TCRdb copy is restricted to in-frame clones and leaves out a portion. Here the sample spans roughly 76,000 clones, approximately 85% being singletons. The sample is drawn from a study of OX40 agonist ivuxolimab in advanced cancers. The gene calls are TRBV2 and TRBJ2-1; D possibly corresponds to TRBD1 (6 bases). The material was CD4+ or CD8+ T cells sorted from blood, obtained in a trial of the OX40 agonist ivuxolimab. This clonotype originated in an adult with an advanced solid tumor such as melanoma, head and neck, liver or kidney cancer. The CDR3 sequence is CASMADRPGSDNEQFF. The CDR3 DNA sequence: TGTGCCAGCATGGCCGACAGGCCCGGGTCGGACAATGAGCAGTTCTTC.